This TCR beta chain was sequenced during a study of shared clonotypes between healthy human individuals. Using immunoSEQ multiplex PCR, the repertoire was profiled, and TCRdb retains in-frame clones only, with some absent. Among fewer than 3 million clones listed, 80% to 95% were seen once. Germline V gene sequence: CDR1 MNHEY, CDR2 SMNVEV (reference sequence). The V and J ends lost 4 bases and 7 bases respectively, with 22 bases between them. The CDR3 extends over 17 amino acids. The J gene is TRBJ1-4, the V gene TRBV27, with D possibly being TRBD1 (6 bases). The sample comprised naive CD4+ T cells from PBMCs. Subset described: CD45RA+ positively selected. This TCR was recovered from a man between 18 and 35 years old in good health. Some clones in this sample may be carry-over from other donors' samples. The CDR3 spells CASSSPSLSGGGEKLFF. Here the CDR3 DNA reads TGTGCCAGCAGTTCCCCAAGCCTATCGGGGGGCGGTGAAAAACTGTTTTTT.